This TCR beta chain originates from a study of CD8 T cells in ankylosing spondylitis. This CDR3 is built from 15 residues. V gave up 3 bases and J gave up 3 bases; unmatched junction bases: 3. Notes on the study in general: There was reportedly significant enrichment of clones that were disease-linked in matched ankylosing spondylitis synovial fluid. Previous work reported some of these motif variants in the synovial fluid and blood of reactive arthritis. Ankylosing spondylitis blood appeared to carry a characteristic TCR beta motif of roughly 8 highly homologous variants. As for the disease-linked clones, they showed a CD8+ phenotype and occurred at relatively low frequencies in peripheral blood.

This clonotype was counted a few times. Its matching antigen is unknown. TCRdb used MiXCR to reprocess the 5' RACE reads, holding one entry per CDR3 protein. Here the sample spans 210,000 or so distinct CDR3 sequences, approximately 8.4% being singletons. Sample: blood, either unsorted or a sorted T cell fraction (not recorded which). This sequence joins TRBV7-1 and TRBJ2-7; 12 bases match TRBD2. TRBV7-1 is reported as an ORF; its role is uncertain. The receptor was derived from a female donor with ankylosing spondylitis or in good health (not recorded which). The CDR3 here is CASSSLTSGSYEQYF. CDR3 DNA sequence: TGTGCCAGCAGCTCCCTGACTAGCGGGAGCTACGAGCAGTACTTC.